This T cell receptor (beta chain) emerged from a study of identical twins. The sample holds many counts of this clonotype. After removal of 11 bases from V and 8 bases from J, the junction contained 11 bases not matched to a gene. Germline CDR1 is KGHDR and CDR2 is SFDVKD. The CDR3 consists of 13 residues. TCRdb reprocessed the 5' RACE reads via MiXCR and lists one record per CDR3 protein. The sample holds around 250,000 distinct CDR3 sequences, about 7% seen once. The sample was also linked to a second study, of yellow fever vaccine responses in identical twins.

This TCR came from a woman aged 18-29 years in good health. The chain couples TRBV24-1 to TRBJ2-1, with TRBD2 matching 7 bases. The sample taken for sequencing was memory (CD45RO+) T cells sorted from blood. CDR3 residues: CAIGDTSVHEQFF. The CDR3 DNA reads as TGTGCCATTGGGGATACTAGCGTCCATGAGCAGTTCTTC.